This T cell receptor beta chain is drawn from a study of cytomegalovirus exposure and HLA in healthy donors. Overall study findings and caveats: In a later analysis, TCR beta V- and J-gene trimming showed a link to a missense DCLRE1C variant. Being indistinguishable, some V segments were excluded, TRBV6-2 and TRBV6-3 among them.

V trimming: 2 bases; J trimming: 4 bases; junction bases outside the gene matches: 5. Germline loops: CDR1 SGHNT, CDR2 YYREEE (reference sequence). The CDR3 is 16 residues long. PCR involved 60 Vbeta and 13 Jbeta primers. Generated by immunoSEQ multiplex PCR, the TCRdb table keeps only in-frame clones and is missing some. The table includes around 140,000 clones, approximately 63% detected once. This clone was seen only a few times. Antigen: not known. This chain joins TRBV5-4 and TRBJ2-3; the match to TRBD2 covers 12 bases. This TCR derives from a woman aged 55-75 years in good health and CMV-seropositive. Sequenced sample: PBMCs. The CDR3 spells CASSFRLAGAPDTQYF. The CDR3 DNA is TGTGCCAGCAGCTTCCGACTAGCGGGAGCCCCAGATACGCAGTATTTT.